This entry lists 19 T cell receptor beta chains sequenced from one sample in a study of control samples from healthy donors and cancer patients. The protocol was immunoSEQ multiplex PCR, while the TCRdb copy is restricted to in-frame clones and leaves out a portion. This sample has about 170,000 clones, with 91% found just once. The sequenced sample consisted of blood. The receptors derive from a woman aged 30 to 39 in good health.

DNA for the CDR3: TGTGCCAGCAGCGTAGTAGAGTACAATGAGCAGTTCTTC. Translating it yields CASSVVEYNEQFF. The chain links TRBV9 to TRBJ2-1, with no clear D. This CDR3 is 13 amino acids long. Germline lookup yields CDR1 SGDLS and CDR2 YYNGEE. Trimming removed 0 bases at V and 4 bases at J, with 5 bases between. Together with reference TRBV9 and TRBJ2-1, the CDR3 gives the full variable domain: DSGVTQTPKHLITATGQRVTLRCSPRSGDLSVYWYQQSLDQGLQFLIQYYNGEERAKGNILERFSAQQFPDLHSELNLSSLELGDSALYFCASSVVEYNEQFFGPGTRLTVL.

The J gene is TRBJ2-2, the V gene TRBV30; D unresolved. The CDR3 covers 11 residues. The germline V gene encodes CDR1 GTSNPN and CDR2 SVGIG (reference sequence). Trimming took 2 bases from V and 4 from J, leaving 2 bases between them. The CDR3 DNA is TGTGCCTGGAGTTCCACCGGGGAGCTGTTTTTT. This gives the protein CAWSSTGELFF. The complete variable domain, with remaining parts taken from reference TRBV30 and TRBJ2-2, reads SQTIHQWPATLVQPVGSPLSLECTVEGTSNPNLYWYRQAAGRGLQLLFYSVGIGQISSEVPQNLSASRPQDRQFILSSKKLLLSDSGFYLCAWSSTGELFFGEGSRLTVL.

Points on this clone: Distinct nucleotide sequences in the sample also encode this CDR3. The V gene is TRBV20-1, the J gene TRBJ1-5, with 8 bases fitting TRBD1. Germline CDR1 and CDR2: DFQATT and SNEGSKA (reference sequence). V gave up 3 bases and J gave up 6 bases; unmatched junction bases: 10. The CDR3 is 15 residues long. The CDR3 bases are TGCAGTGCTAGTCGAGGACAGGGAGGGCGTCAGCCCCAGCATTTT. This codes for CSASRGQGGRQPQHF.

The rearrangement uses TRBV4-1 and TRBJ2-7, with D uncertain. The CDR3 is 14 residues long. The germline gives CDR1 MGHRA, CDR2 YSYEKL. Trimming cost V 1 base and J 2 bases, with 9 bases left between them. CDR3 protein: CASSQVGRAYEQYF. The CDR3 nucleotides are TGCGCCAGCAGCCAAGTCGGTAGGGCCTACGAGCAGTACTTC.

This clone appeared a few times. The CDR3 DNA follows: TGTGCCAGCAGCTTGGGTAGGGGGGCCACAACTAATGAAAAACTGTTTTTT. This encodes CASSLGRGATTNEKLFF. V is TRBV11-2 and J is TRBJ1-4, with a possible D match to TRBD1 (6 bases). The CDR3 runs to 17 residues. Germline V gene sequence: CDR1 SGHAT, CDR2 FQNNGV. With 3 bases removed from V and 0 bases from J, the gap between germline ends came to 14 bases.

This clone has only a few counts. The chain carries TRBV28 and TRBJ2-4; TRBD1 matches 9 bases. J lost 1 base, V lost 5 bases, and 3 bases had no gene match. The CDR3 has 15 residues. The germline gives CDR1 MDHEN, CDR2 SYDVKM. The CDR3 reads CASSGTGLAKNIQYF. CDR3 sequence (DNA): TGTGCCAGCAGTGGGACAGGGCTCGCCAAAAACATTCAGTACTTC.

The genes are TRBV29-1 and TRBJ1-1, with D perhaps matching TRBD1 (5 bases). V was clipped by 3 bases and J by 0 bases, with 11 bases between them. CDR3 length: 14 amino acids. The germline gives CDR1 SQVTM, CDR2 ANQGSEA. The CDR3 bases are TGCAGCGTTGATGGGGGTTATATGAACACTGAAGCTTTCTTT. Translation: CSVDGGYMNTEAFF.

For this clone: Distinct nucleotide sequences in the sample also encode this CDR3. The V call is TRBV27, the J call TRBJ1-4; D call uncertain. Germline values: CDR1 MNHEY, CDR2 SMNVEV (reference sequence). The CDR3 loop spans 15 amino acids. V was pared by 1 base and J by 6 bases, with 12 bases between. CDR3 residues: CASSLYGRGYEKLFF. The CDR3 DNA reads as TGTGCCAGCAGTTTATACGGCAGAGGGTATGAAAAACTGTTTTTT. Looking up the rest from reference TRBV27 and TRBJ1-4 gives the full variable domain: EAQVTQNPRYLITVTGKKLTVTCSQNMNHEYMSWYRQDPGLGLRQIYYSMNVEVTDKGDVPEGYKVSRKEKRNFPLILESPSPNQTSLYFCASSLYGRGYEKLFFGSGTQLSVL.

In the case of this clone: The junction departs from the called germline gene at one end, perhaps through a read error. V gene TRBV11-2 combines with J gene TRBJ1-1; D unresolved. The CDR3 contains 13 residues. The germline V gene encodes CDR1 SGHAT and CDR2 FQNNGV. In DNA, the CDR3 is TGTGCCAGCAGCCTAGAGACGAGCACTGAAGCTTTCTTT. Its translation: CASSLETSTEAFF.

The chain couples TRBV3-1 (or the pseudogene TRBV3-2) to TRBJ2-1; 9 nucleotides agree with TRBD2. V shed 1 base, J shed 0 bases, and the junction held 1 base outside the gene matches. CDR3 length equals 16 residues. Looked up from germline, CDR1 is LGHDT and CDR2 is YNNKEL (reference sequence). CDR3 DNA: TGTGCCAGCAGCCAAGGACTAGCGGACTCCTACAATGAGCAGTTCTTC. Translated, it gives CASSQGLADSYNEQFF.

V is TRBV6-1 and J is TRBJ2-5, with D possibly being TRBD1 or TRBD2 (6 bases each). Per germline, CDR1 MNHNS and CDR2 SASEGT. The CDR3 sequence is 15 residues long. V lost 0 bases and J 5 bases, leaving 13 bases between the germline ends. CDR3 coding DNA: TGTGCCAGCAGTGAAGCGCTTCGGGGGCTGGAGACCCAGTACTTC. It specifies CASSEALRGLETQYF.

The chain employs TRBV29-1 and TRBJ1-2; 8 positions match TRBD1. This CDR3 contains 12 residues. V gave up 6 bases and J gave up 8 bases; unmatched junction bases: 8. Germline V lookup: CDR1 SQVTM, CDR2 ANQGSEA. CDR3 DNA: TGCAGCGTCAGCGACAGGGGAGACGGCTACACCTTC. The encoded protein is CSVSDRGDGYTF. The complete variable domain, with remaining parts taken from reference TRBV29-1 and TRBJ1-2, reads SAVISQKPSRDICQRGTSLTIQCQVDSQVTMMFWYRQQPGQSLTLIATANQGSEATYESGFVIDKFPISRPNLTFSTLTVSNMSPEDSSIYLCSVSDRGDGYTFGSGTRLTVV.

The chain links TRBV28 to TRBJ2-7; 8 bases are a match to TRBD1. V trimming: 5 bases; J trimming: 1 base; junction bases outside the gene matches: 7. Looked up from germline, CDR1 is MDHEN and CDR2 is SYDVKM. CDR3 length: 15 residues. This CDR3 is CASSITGGYSYEQYF. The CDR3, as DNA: TGTGCCAGCAGTATTACAGGGGGGTATTCCTACGAGCAGTACTTC.

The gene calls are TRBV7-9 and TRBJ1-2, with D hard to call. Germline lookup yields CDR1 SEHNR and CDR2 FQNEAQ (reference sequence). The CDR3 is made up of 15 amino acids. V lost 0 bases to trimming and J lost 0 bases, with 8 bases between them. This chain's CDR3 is CASSLAQPANYGYTF. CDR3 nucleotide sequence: TGTGCCAGCAGCTTAGCTCAGCCAGCTAACTATGGCTACACCTTC.

As DNA, the CDR3 is TGCAGCGTCGCGAAGACAGGGGGAGAGACCCAGTACTTC. Protein: CSVAKTGGETQYF. The V gene is TRBV29-1, the J gene TRBJ2-5; the match to TRBD1 covers 9 bases. The CDR3 extends over 13 amino acids. Germline V CDR1 and CDR2: SQVTM, ANQGSEA. V dropped 6 bases and J dropped 4; count of bases not matched to a gene: 6.

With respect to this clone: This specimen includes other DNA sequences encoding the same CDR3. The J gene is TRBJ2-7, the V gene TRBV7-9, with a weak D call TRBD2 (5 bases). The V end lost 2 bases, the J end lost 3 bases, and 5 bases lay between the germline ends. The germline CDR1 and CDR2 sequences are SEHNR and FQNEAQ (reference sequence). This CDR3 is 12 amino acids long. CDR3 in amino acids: CASSLTSYEQYF. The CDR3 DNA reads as TGTGCCAGCAGCTTAACTAGCTACGAGCAGTACTTC.

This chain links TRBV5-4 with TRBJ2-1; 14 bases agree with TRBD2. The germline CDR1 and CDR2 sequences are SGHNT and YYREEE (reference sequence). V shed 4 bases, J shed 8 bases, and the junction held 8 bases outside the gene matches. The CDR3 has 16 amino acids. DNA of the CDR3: TGTGCCAGCAGCCCCCGGACTAGCGGGGGGTTAGATGAGCAGTTCTTC. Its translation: CASSPRTSGGLDEQFF.

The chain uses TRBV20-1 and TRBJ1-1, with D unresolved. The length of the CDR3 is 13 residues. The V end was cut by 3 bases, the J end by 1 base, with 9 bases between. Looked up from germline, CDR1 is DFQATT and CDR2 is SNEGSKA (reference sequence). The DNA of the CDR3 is TGCAGTGCTAGTGGGAGTTCGAACACTGAAGCTTTCTTT. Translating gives CSASGSSNTEAFF.

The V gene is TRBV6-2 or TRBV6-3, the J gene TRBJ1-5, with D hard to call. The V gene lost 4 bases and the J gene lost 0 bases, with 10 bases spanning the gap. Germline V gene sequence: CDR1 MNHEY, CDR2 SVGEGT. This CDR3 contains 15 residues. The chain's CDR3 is CASSWTAYSNQPQHF. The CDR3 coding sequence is TGTGCCAGCAGTTGGACCGCATATAGCAATCAGCCCCAGCATTTT.